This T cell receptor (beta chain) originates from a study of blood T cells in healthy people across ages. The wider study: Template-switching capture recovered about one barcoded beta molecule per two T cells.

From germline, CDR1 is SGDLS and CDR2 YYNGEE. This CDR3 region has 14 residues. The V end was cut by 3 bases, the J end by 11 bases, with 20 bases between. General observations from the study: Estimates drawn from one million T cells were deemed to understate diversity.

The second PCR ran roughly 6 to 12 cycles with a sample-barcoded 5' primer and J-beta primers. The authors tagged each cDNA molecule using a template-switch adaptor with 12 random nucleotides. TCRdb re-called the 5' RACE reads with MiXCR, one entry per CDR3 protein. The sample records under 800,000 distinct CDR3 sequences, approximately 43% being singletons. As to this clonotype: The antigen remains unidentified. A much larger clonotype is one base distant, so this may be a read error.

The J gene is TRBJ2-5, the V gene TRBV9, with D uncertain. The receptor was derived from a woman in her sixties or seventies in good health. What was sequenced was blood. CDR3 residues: CASSGSLTYNEQYF. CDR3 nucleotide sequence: TGTGCCAGCAGCGGTTCGTTAACTTACAATGAGCAGTACTTC. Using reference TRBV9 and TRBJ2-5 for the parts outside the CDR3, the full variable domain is DSGVTQTPKHLITATGQRVTLRCSPRSGDLSVYWYQQSLDQGLQFLIQYYNGEERAKGNILERFSAQQFPDLHSELNLSSLELGDSALYFCASSGSLTYNEQYFGPGTRLLVL.